One sample yielded the 11 T cell receptor beta chains listed below, sequenced in a study of spatial heterogeneity in lung cancer. MiXCR, run by TCRdb on the 5' RACE reads, gives a single entry per CDR3 protein. The sample lists about 95,000 distinct CDR3 sequences, around 8.6% seen once, with 6.5% to 8.5% in the top ten. The time point was: sample taken at primary tumor resection. Unsorted whole RNA samples from tumor, nontumor lung or frozen PBMC were sequenced. Material: PBMCs, obtained at surgery. These receptors originate from a male donor with early-stage non-small cell lung cancer.

This clonotype was seen ten or more times. This chain links TRBV29-1 with TRBJ2-5, with TRBD2 matching over 9 bases. In germline, CDR1 is SQVTM, CDR2 ANQGSEA. The CDR3 is made up of 12 amino acids. The trim removed 7 bases at V and 6 bases at J, leaving 6 bases unmatched. The CDR3 nucleotides read TGCAGCGCGTTAGCGGGAGAAAAGACCCAGTACTTC. It is translated as CSALAGEKTQYF.

The chain couples TRBV29-1 to TRBJ1-6; 7 bases agree with TRBD1. The CDR3 loop spans 14 amino acids. Germline assignment: CDR1 SQVTM and CDR2 ANQGSEA. After removal of 7 bases from V and 7 bases from J, the junction contained 10 bases not matched to a gene. This CDR3 is CSALTGPENSPLHF. The CDR3 bases are TGCAGCGCTCTGACAGGGCCGGAAAATTCACCCCTCCACTTT.

CDR3 coding DNA: TGTGCCAGCAGCCCGCGACAGGGTTTTGGGGAAAAACTGTTTTTT. Amino acid sequence: CASSPRQGFGEKLFF. This chain joins TRBV7-2 and TRBJ1-4; TRBD1 matches 7 bases. This CDR3 has 15 residues. Germline V gene data show CDR1 as SGHTA and CDR2 as FQGNSA. The junction had 11 bases not matched to a gene; V was cut back by 5 bases and J by 8 bases.

V and J are TRBV12-3 or TRBV12-4 and TRBJ1-1; possible D gene TRBD1, 5 bases. Trimming removed 1 base from V and 5 bases from J, with 14 bases in between. This CDR3 has 15 amino acids. In nucleotides, the CDR3 is TGTGCCAGCAGTTTAGAGCAGGGAGGTGATACTGAAGCTTTCTTT. Residues: CASSLEQGGDTEAFF.

In its sample, this clonotype was seen a few times. This chain links TRBV10-3 with TRBJ2-3; unclear D gene. CDR3 length equals 11 residues. Trimming shortened V by 8 bases and J by 2 bases, and 5 bases separated the two germline ends. The germline V gene has CDR1 ENHRY and CDR2 SYGVKD. CDR3 loop: CAISNTDTQYF. The CDR3 DNA reads TGTGCCATCTCTAACACAGATACGCAGTATTTT.

This clonotype was recorded many times. CDR3 sequence: CASSRKGTHSGNTIYF. DNA of the CDR3: TGTGCCAGCAGCCGGAAAGGGACACACTCTGGAAACACCATATATTTT. The chain combines TRBV11-2 with TRBJ1-3; tentative D call: TRBD1 (6 bases). V lost 5 bases and J lost 0, with 14 bases in between. This CDR3 spans 16 amino acids. Germline V gives CDR1 SGHAT, CDR2 FQNNGV.

The chain uses TRBV29-1 and TRBJ2-1; TRBD2 aligns across 10 bases. V was clipped by 4 bases and J by 9 bases; unmatched bases: 6. CDR1 and CDR2 from the germline V gene are SQVTM and ANQGSEA. CDR3 length: 13 amino acids. CDR3 in amino acids: CSVVVAGGREQFF. CDR3 nucleotides: TGCAGCGTTGTGGTAGCGGGAGGACGTGAGCAGTTCTTC.

The chain joins TRBV5-1 to TRBJ1-5; the D is unclear. The germline V gene has CDR1 SGHRS and CDR2 YFSETQ. V was pared by 0 bases and J by 5 bases, with 6 bases between. This CDR3 has 13 residues. For the CDR3, the DNA is TGCGCCAGCAGCTTGGGGGTCGATCAGCCCCAGCATTTT. Amino acid sequence: CASSLGVDQPQHF.

This clonotype appeared a few times. J is TRBJ2-1 and V is TRBV5-4; D is possibly TRBD1 or TRBD2 (5 bases each). The CDR3 is 17 amino acids. CDR1 and CDR2 from the germline V gene are SGHNT and YYREEE (reference sequence). Trimming stripped 3 bases from V and 8 bases from J, with 24 bases between. CDR3 protein: CASSSSRTRGAGDEQFF. CDR3 sequence (DNA): TGTGCCAGCAGCTCAAGCCGCACTAGAGGGGCCGGGGATGAGCAGTTCTTC.

This clonotype was recorded many times. The chain links TRBV5-1 to TRBJ1-1; 7 bases are a match to TRBD1. Losses at the gene ends were 0 bases for V and 1 base for J; bases not matched to a gene: 0. The CDR3 sequence is 14 residues long. Per germline, CDR1 SGHRS and CDR2 YFSETQ. Here the CDR3 DNA reads TGCGCCAGCAGCTTGGACAGGGGGAACACTGAAGCTTTCTTT. This encodes CASSLDRGNTEAFF.

In its sample, this clonotype was seen many times. The chain has TRBV4-1 and TRBJ2-1; D is perhaps TRBD2 (5 bases). Looked up from germline, CDR1 is MGHRA and CDR2 is YSYEKL. The CDR3 extends over 15 amino acids. Between the trimmed V and J ends, which lost 4 bases and 3 bases, there was a span of 13 bases. The CDR3 loop is CASSLRGAVYNEQFF. In DNA form, the CDR3 reads TGCGCCAGCAGCCTTCGGGGAGCGGTCTACAATGAGCAGTTCTTC.